This T cell receptor (beta chain) was profiled in a study of CD8 T cells in ankylosing spondylitis. This clonotype was seen a few times. What it binds is not known. This CDR3 region has 15 residues. V shed 3 bases, J shed 12 bases, and the junction held 12 bases outside the gene matches. Study-wide findings and caveats: Within peripheral blood, clones linked to disease were CD8+ and relatively rare. Both synovial fluid and blood in reactive arthritis had previously been reported to carry some motif variants. Ankylosing spondylitis blood appeared to carry a characteristic TCR beta motif of 7 or 8 highly homologous variants.

Libraries for TCR beta were made by quantitative 5'-RACE with molecular barcodes. MiXCR, run by TCRdb on the 5' RACE reads, gives a single entry per CDR3 protein. The sample includes some 130,000 distinct CDR3 sequences, 10% to 12% of them seen just once. Sequencing input: blood, either unsorted or a sorted T cell fraction (not recorded which). This sequence originates from a female donor with ankylosing spondylitis or in good health (not recorded which). This sequence joins TRBV12-3 or TRBV12-4 and TRBJ2-1, with TRBD2 matching over 9 bases. CDR3 region: CASSFRLAGRPGQFF. The CDR3 nucleotides are TGTGCCAGCAGTTTTCGGCTAGCGGGACGGCCGGGGCAGTTCTTC.